What follows are 26 T cell receptor beta chains derived from one specimen sequenced in a study of chemoradiotherapy in HPV16-positive cancers. Measured with immunoSEQ multiplex PCR; TCRdb has only the in-frame clones, and not every one. The sample shows over a thousand clones, around 83% of them seen only once. The specimen comprised tumor tissue, sampled from a patient who underwent chemoradiotherapy. The receptors were sampled from a human donor with HPV-associated anogenital cancer.

V gene TRBV5-6 combines with J gene TRBJ2-3; D remains ambiguous. Germline loops: CDR1 SGHDT, CDR2 YYEEEE. V lost 0 bases to trimming and J lost 3 bases, with 5 bases between them. This CDR3 has 13 amino acids. CDR3 coding DNA: TGTGCCAGCAGCTTGGGCACAACAGATACGCAGTATTTT. This sequence encodes CASSLGTTDTQYF.

The rearrangement links TRBV19 to TRBJ1-6; maybe TRBD1 (5 bases). Between the trimmed V and J ends, which lost 5 bases and 10 bases, there was a span of 15 bases. The CDR3 has 14 amino acids. Germline V gene lookup returns CDR1 LNHDA and CDR2 SQIVND (reference sequence). The CDR3 loop reads CASSHVQGGSPLHF. CDR3 DNA sequence: TGTGCCAGTAGTCACGTCCAGGGTGGGTCACCCCTCCACTTT.

V gene TRBV5-4 combines with J gene TRBJ2-2, with a weak D call TRBD2 (7 bases). Per germline, CDR1 SGHNT and CDR2 YYREEE (reference sequence). Deletions cut 4 bases from V and 4 bases from J, with 11 bases between. This CDR3 is built from 14 residues. CDR3 loop: CASSGGAITGELFF. The CDR3 coding sequence is TGTGCCAGCAGCGGGGGGGCCATCACCGGGGAGCTGTTTTTT. Looking up the rest from reference TRBV5-4 and TRBJ2-2 gives the full variable domain: ETGVTQSPTHLIKTRGQQVTLRCSSQSGHNTVSWYQQALGQGPQFIFQYYREEENGRGNFPPRFSGLQFPNYSSELNVNALELDDSALYLCASSGGAITGELFFGEGSRLTVL.

This clone was detected a few times. The chain employs TRBV11-3 and TRBJ2-7; D is tentatively TRBD1 or TRBD2 (7 bases each). CDR3 length equals 14 residues. CDR1 is SGHNT, CDR2 YENEEA, per germline. The V gene lost 5 bases and the J gene lost 2 bases, with 13 bases spanning the gap. The CDR3 loop reads CASSSGTETYEQYF. In DNA, the CDR3 is TGTGCCAGCAGCAGCGGGACAGAGACCTACGAGCAGTACTTC.

In DNA, the CDR3 is TGTGCCAGCAGCTTAGTCCGCAGGGACACTGAAGCTTTCTTT. Its translation is CASSLVRRDTEAFF. The V gene is TRBV11-1, the J gene TRBJ1-1; tentative D call: TRBD1 (5 bases). The CDR3 spans 14 residues. From germline, CDR1 is SGHAT and CDR2 FQDESV (reference sequence). Trimming took off 1 base at V and 3 bases at J, with 9 bases between the two ends.

This sequence joins TRBV6-1 and TRBJ2-2; no definite D call. The V gene's germline CDR1 is MNHNS and CDR2 SASEGT. The CDR3 runs 12 residues. The ends were cut back, 8 bases at V and 7 bases at J, with 11 bases in the middle. The DNA of the CDR3 is TGTGCCAGCCGGCCGAGAATCGGGGAGCTGTTTTTT. It codes for CASRPRIGELFF.

Points on this clone: Germline and junction disagree at one end, which may indicate a read error. The genes are TRBV5-1 and TRBJ2-1, with TRBD1 matching 10 bases. This CDR3 comprises 12 residues. Germline V gene sequence: CDR1 SGHRS, CDR2 YFSETQ. The CDR3 here is CASSYDGTGDLF. The CDR3 bases are TGCGCCAGCAGCTATGACGGGACAGGGGACCTCTTC.

This chain connects TRBV6-4 to TRBJ2-3, with 10 positions matching TRBD2. J was trimmed by 1 base and V by 4 bases; bases with no gene match: 5. This CDR3 region has 16 residues. CDR1 MRHNA and CDR2 SNTAGT come from the germline V gene. The chain's CDR3 is CASSAGTSDGTDTQYF. CDR3 DNA sequence: TGTGCCAGCAGTGCGGGGACTAGCGACGGCACAGATACGCAGTATTTT.

This clone came up once. The chain links TRBV18 to TRBJ1-2; maybe TRBD1 (6 bases). V lost 6 bases to trimming and J lost 5 bases, with 19 bases between them. CDR3 length equals 15 residues. Germline-derived CDR1 and CDR2 are KGHSH and LQKENI. The CDR3 nucleotides read TGTGCCAGCTCGACCTCCGGACAGACCTCGTATGGCTACACCTTC. Its translation: CASSTSGQTSYGYTF.

This rearrangement joins TRBV28 to TRBJ2-2; D remains unclear. V was cut by 7 bases and J by 4 bases, with 10 bases left in between. The CDR3 contains 13 residues. Germline-derived CDR1 and CDR2 are MDHEN and SYDVKM. In nucleotides, the CDR3 is TGTGCCAGCAAAAGGGCAGGCACCGGGGAGCTGTTTTTT. It codes for CASKRAGTGELFF.

V and J are TRBV7-9 and TRBJ2-1, with 14 bases lining up with TRBD2. This CDR3 is built from 16 residues. Germline CDR1 is SEHNR and CDR2 is FQNEAQ (reference sequence). V shed 5 bases, J shed 5 bases, and the junction held 5 bases outside the gene matches. The CDR3 is CASSRGLAGVHNEQFF. CDR3 bases: TGTGCCAGCAGCCGGGGACTAGCGGGGGTTCACAATGAGCAGTTCTTC.

The rearrangement uses TRBV6-4 and TRBJ2-1; 8 bases agree with TRBD2. The V gene end was trimmed by 4 bases and the J gene end by 8 bases; junction bases not matched to a gene: 7. This CDR3 comprises 14 residues. The germline CDR1 and CDR2 sequences are MRHNA and SNTAGT. CDR3: CASSGSGSGDEQFF. The CDR3 DNA reads TGTGCCAGCAGTGGAAGCGGGAGTGGCGATGAGCAGTTCTTC.

V gene TRBV10-1 combines with J gene TRBJ2-1; D call uncertain. Per germline, CDR1 WNHNN and CDR2 SYGVQD (reference sequence). The V end lost 1 base, the J end lost 9 bases, and 13 bases lay between the germline ends. CDR3 length: 14 residues. The CDR3 loop is CASSEFLAWGEQFF. In nucleotides, the CDR3 is TGCGCCAGCAGTGAGTTTCTGGCCTGGGGTGAGCAGTTCTTC.

This clone was counted only a few times. The rearrangement joins TRBV6-4 to TRBJ2-3; possible D gene TRBD2, 6 bases. V lost 2 bases, J lost 0 bases, and 9 bases lay in between. CDR3 length: 15 amino acids. Per germline, CDR1 MRHNA and CDR2 SNTAGT. The CDR3 spells CASSDGAGSTDTQYF. For the CDR3, the DNA is TGTGCCAGCAGTGACGGGGCGGGAAGCACAGATACGCAGTATTTT.

The chain couples TRBV11-2 to TRBJ2-3; tentatively, D is TRBD1 (5 bases). This CDR3 has 15 amino acids. Germline CDR1 SGHAT, CDR2 FQNNGV. Trimming removed 1 base at V and 2 bases at J, with 10 bases between. CDR3 in amino acids: CASSLGAGPTDTQYF. CDR3 nucleotides: TGTGCCAGCAGCTTAGGTGCAGGGCCCACAGATACGCAGTATTTT. Complete variable domain (other parts from reference TRBV11-2 and TRBJ2-3): EAGVAQSPRYKIIEKRQSVAFWCNPISGHATLYWYQQILGQGPKLLIQFQNNGVVDDSQLPKDRFSAERLKGVDSTLKIQPAKLEDSAVYLCASSLGAGPTDTQYFGPGTRLTVL.

CDR3 coding DNA: TGTGCCAGCAGCTTAGAGCCGGGAGCTTACGAGCAGTACGTC. It yields the protein CASSLEPGAYEQYV. The V gene is TRBV7-2, the J gene TRBJ2-7; D is possibly TRBD2 (6 bases). The germline V gene encodes CDR1 SGHTA and CDR2 FQGNSA. This CDR3 is 14 amino acids long. V dropped 1 base and J dropped 4 bases, with 11 bases sitting between them.

A note on this clone: At one of its ends the junction is not consistent with the germline gene, which may arise from a read error. This chain links TRBV11-2 with TRBJ2-1; no definite D call. CDR3 length: 15 residues. Germline V gene lookup returns CDR1 SGHAT and CDR2 FQNNGV. The chain's CDR3 is CASSLDWQHYNGQFF. The DNA of the CDR3 is TGTGCCAGCAGCTTAGATTGGCAGCACTACAATGGGCAGTTCTTC.

The rearrangement joins TRBV2 to TRBJ1-1, with D uncertain. Germline V gives CDR1 SNHLY, CDR2 FYNNEI. The V end lost 4 bases, the J end lost 0 bases, and 6 bases lay between the germline ends. This CDR3 is 13 amino acids long. The chain's CDR3 is CASSADLNTEAFF. CDR3 DNA sequence: TGTGCCAGCAGTGCGGACTTGAACACTGAAGCTTTCTTT.

The V gene is TRBV12-2, the J gene TRBJ1-1. TRBV12-2 is noted as a pseudogene. The CDR3 spans 15 residues. The CDR3 loop is CASRLWEANVTEAFF. The CDR3 DNA sequence: TGTGCAAGTCGCTTATGGGAGGCGAACGTTACTGAAGCTTTCTTT.

This clone has a single count. J is TRBJ1-1 and V is TRBV7-2; D gene uncertain. V lost 7 bases to trimming and J lost 2 bases, with 8 bases between them. The CDR3 is 12 amino acids. In germline, CDR1 is SGHTA, CDR2 FQGNSA. The CDR3 reads CASKNYNTEAFF. For the CDR3, the DNA is TGTGCCAGCAAAAATTACAACACTGAAGCTTTCTTT.

The rearrangement links TRBV19 to TRBJ2-2; D might be TRBD2 (5 bases). The CDR3 has 16 amino acids. The germline V gene has CDR1 LNHDA and CDR2 SQIVND (reference sequence). V lost 0 bases and J lost 3, with 11 bases in between. Written as DNA, the CDR3 is TGTGCCAGTAGTATAGAGGACTCCCGGGACACCGGGGAGCTGTTTTTT. Residues: CASSIEDSRDTGELFF.

J is TRBJ2-3 and V is TRBV14; no definite D call. V was clipped by 4 bases and J by 0 bases, with 14 bases between them. Germline V gene data show CDR1 as SGHDN and CDR2 as FVKESK. This CDR3 is built from 16 residues. The CDR3 DNA reads as TGTGCCAGCAGCCCCAGTCTCGTATCTAGCACAGATACGCAGTATTTT. This encodes CASSPSLVSSTDTQYF. Full variable domain (remainder filled in from reference TRBV14 and TRBJ2-3): EAGVTQFPSHSVIEKGQTVTLRCDPISGHDNLYWYRRVMGKEIKFLLHFVKESKQDESGMPNNRFLAERTGGTYSTLKVQPAELEDSGVYFCASSPSLVSSTDTQYFGPGTRLTVL.

The J gene is TRBJ2-5, the V gene TRBV7-9; 11 nucleotides line up with TRBD2. Trimming cost V 1 base and J 2 bases; bases outside gene matches: 9. The germline V gene has CDR1 SEHNR and CDR2 FQNEAQ (reference sequence). The CDR3 sequence is 18 residues long. CDR3 region: CASSLEGGLAELQETQYF. CDR3 coding DNA: TGTGCCAGCAGCTTAGAGGGGGGACTAGCGGAACTTCAAGAGACCCAGTACTTC.

This clone was recorded only once. CDR3 amino acids: CASSQSIQGALSNQPQHF. Written as DNA, the CDR3 is TGCGCCAGCAGCCAATCGATTCAGGGGGCGCTAAGTAATCAGCCCCAGCATTTT. The V and J genes are TRBV4-3 and TRBJ1-5, with TRBD1 matching 8 bases. The length of the CDR3 is 18 residues. Per germline, CDR1 LGHNA and CDR2 YSLEER. The ends lost 2 bases at V and 4 bases at J; junction bases unmatched: 13.

This rearrangement joins TRBV6-1 to TRBJ2-1, with 10 nucleotides matching TRBD2. Germline trimming cut 4 bases from V and 7 bases from J; bases unmatched to any gene: 4. Germline V CDR1 and CDR2: MNHNS, SASEGT. The CDR3 sequence is 14 residues long. The CDR3 region has the DNA TGTGCCAGCAGTGGAGGGACTAGCGTGAATGAGCAGTTCTTC. Protein sequence: CASSGGTSVNEQFF.

The chain links TRBV7-8 to TRBJ1-3; D may be TRBD1 (6 bases). Germline V CDR1 and CDR2: SGHVS, FQNEAQ. The CDR3 contains 18 residues. Trimming removed 5 bases at V and 1 base at J, with 21 bases between. The CDR3 loop is CASSPKRPTGRSGNTIYF. The CDR3 DNA reads TGTGCCAGCAGCCCGAAGAGACCTACAGGGAGATCTGGAAACACCATATATTTT.